These T cell receptor beta chains were read from a single sample in a study of blood T cell repertoires in COVID-19. Here immunoSEQ multiplex PCR was the method, and the copy in TCRdb shows in-frame clones only, minus some. The sample gives about 140,000 clones, approximately 83% of which show up once; less than 4% is in the top ten. Sequencing was carried out using peripheral blood. The receptors come from a woman aged 60 to 75 with acute or convalescent COVID-19. CDR3s include the opening cysteine and the closing phenylalanine or tryptophan. The D gene is left open where the match is weak. Clone sizes are given selectively: once, few, many, or a class where the clone is expanded.

size,V,J,D,CDR3,DNA
.,TRBV19,TRBJ2-1,TRBD1,CASTHRDRGYEQFF,TGTGCCAGTACCCATCGGGACAGGGGTTATGAGCAGTTCTTC
.,TRBV27,TRBJ1-1,.,CASSKSGSIQAFF,TGTGCCAGCAGCAAATCGGGGTCGATCCAAGCTTTCTTT
.,TRBV3-1/TRBV3-2,TRBJ2-2,TRBD2,CASSRASGSGELFF,TGTGCCAGCAGCCGGGCTAGCGGGAGTGGGGAGCTGTTTTTT
.,TRBV2,TRBJ2-1,TRBD2,CASRELASEQFF,TGTGCCAGCAGGGAACTAGCGTCTGAGCAGTTCTTC
.,TRBV11-2,TRBJ1-4,TRBD1,CASSPHRGLEKLFF,TGTGCCAGCAGCCCCCACAGGGGCCTCGAAAAACTGTTTTTT
many,TRBV6-5,TRBJ1-2,.,CASSYGLGTDYGYTF,TGTGCCAGCAGTTACGGTCTTGGGACTGACTATGGCTACACCTTC
once,TRBV18,TRBJ2-3,TRBD2,CASSPPGLSSTDTQYF,TGTGCCAGCTCCCCCCCGGGACTATCTAGCACAGATACGCAGTATTTT
once,TRBV9,TRBJ2-1,TRBD2,CASSVGLAGGRGTSGEQFF,TGTGCCAGCAGCGTAGGGCTAGCGGGAGGGAGGGGCACAAGTGGTGAGCAGTTCTTC
.,TRBV18,TRBJ2-7,TRBD2,CASSNTGTSGRVDEQYF,TGTGCCAGCTCAAATACCGGGACTAGCGGGAGGGTCGACGAGCAGTACTTC
.,TRBV29-1,TRBJ1-2,.,CSVVAGPYGYTF,TGCAGCGTTGTTGCGGGGCCCTATGGCTACACCTTC
.,TRBV28,TRBJ2-5,TRBD1,CASSFPDRGRSRYF,TGTGCCAGCAGTTTTCCCGACAGGGGACGGAGCAGGTACTTC
.,TRBV5-1,TRBJ2-5,TRBD2,CASSVSAGAETQYF,TGCGCCAGCAGCGTCTCAGCGGGAGCAGAGACCCAGTACTTC
.,TRBV7-3,TRBJ2-3,.,CASSLGVSTDTQYF,TGTGCCAGCAGCTTAGGAGTAAGCACAGATACGCAGTATTTT
many,TRBV2,TRBJ1-2,.,CASSPDRNYGYTF,TGTGCCAGCAGTCCAGACAGGAACTATGGCTACACCTTC
.,TRBV2,TRBJ1-5,.,CASTYTAGGPQHF,TGTGCCAGCACCTATACCGCCGGGGGGCCCCAGCATTTT
.,TRBV27,TRBJ2-2,.,CASSSTGYTGELFF,TGTGCCAGCAGTTCAACAGGGTACACCGGGGAGCTGTTTTTT
.,TRBV10-3,TRBJ2-3,.,CAISESSGGATDTQYF,TGTGCCATCAGTGAGTCCTCCGGCGGGGCCACAGATACGCAGTATTTT
.,TRBV9,TRBJ2-1,.,CASSVAPSGYNEQFF,TGTGCCAGCAGCGTAGCTCCGTCAGGCTACAATGAGCAGTTCTTC
.,TRBV19,TRBJ2-5,.,CASSIGGIQETQYF,TGTGCCAGTAGTATCGGAGGGATCCAAGAGACCCAGTACTTC
once,TRBV10-3,TRBJ1-2,TRBD1,CAISDRQGNYGYTF,TGTGCCATCAGTGACCGACAGGGGAACTATGGCTACACCTTC
.,TRBV28,TRBJ1-5,.,CASSLTAPNNQPQHF,TGTGCCAGCAGTTTAACAGCCCCCAACAATCAGCCCCAGCATTTT
.,TRBV7-9,TRBJ1-1,.,CASSPREGRMNTEAFF,TGTGCCAGCAGCCCACGGGAGGGCCGGATGAACACTGAAGCTTTCTTT
.,TRBV10-3,TRBJ1-1,.,CAISEQVANTEAFF,TGTGCCATCAGTGAACAGGTAGCGAACACTGAAGCTTTCTTT
once,TRBV10-3,TRBJ2-1,TRBD2,CAISESTSGRGVNEQFF,TGTGCCATCAGTGAGTCTACTAGCGGGAGGGGGGTAAATGAGCAGTTCTTC
.,TRBV15,TRBJ2-7,.,CATSRESDRRSYEQYF,TGTGCCACCAGCAGAGAAAGCGACAGGAGGTCCTACGAGCAGTACTTC
few,TRBV6-5,TRBJ1-2,.,CASSYPGGYGYTF,TGTGCCAGCAGTTACCCGGGGGGATATGGCTACACCTTC
.,TRBV5-1,TRBJ2-5,.,CASSLVPRQETQYF,TGCGCCAGCAGCTTGGTTCCGAGACAAGAGACCCAGTACTTC
.,TRBV20-1,TRBJ2-5,.,CSARDSETQYF,TGCAGTGCTAGAGATTCGGAGACCCAGTACTTC
.,TRBV7-2,TRBJ2-3,.,CASSLVTASTDTQYF,TGTGCCAGCAGCTTAGTAACAGCTAGCACAGATACGCAGTATTTT
.,TRBV19,TRBJ2-2,.,CASSMEGSTGELFF,TGTGCCAGTAGTATGGAGGGTAGCACCGGGGAGCTGTTTTTT
.,TRBV5-1,TRBJ2-1,TRBD2,CASRGGSGGRNEQFF,TGCGCCAGCAGAGGTGGTAGCGGGGGGCGCAATGAGCAGTTCTTC
.,TRBV5-1,TRBJ2-5,.,CASSLLGPRETQYF,TGCGCCAGCAGCTTGTTGGGGCCCCGGGAGACCCAGTACTTC
once,TRBV24-1,TRBJ1-2,.,CATSDEGGYYGYTF,TGTGCCACCAGTGATGAAGGGGGTTACTATGGCTACACCTTC
few,TRBV30,TRBJ2-2,.,CACRGYTGELFF,TGTGCCTGCAGGGGATACACCGGGGAGCTGTTTTTT
.,TRBV6-5,TRBJ2-7,.,CASSYAGYEQYF,TGTGCCAGCAGTTACGCAGGGTACGAGCAGTACTTC
.,TRBV6-1,TRBJ1-4,.,CASSERSATNEKLFF,TGTGCCAGCAGTGAAAGGAGTGCAACTAATGAAAAACTGTTTTTT
once,TRBV10-3,TRBJ1-2,TRBD1,CAISADRDYGYTF,TGTGCCATCAGTGCTGACAGGGACTATGGCTACACCTTC
.,TRBV5-1,TRBJ1-4,.,CASSSQGATNEKLFF,TGCGCCAGCAGCTCACAGGGTGCAACTAATGAAAAACTGTTTTTT
.,TRBV18,TRBJ2-1,TRBD2,CASSPPRLAGGFYNEQFF,TGTGCCAGCTCACCGCCGAGACTAGCGGGAGGATTCTACAATGAGCAGTTCTTC
.,TRBV19,TRBJ1-6,.,CASALGNYNSPLHF,TGTGCCAGTGCCTTGGGCAACTATAATTCACCCCTCCACTTT
.,TRBV5-6,TRBJ1-6,.,CASSFTGTNSPLHF,TGTGCCAGCAGCTTCACGGGGACAAATTCACCCCTCCACTTT
.,TRBV3-1/TRBV3-2,TRBJ2-7,TRBD2,CASSHWTSGFPYEQYF,TGTGCCAGCAGCCACTGGACTAGCGGTTTTCCCTACGAGCAGTACTTC
.,TRBV19,TRBJ2-1,TRBD1,CASTRQGAGNEQFF,TGTGCCAGTACCAGGCAGGGGGCTGGGAATGAGCAGTTCTTC
.,TRBV28,TRBJ1-6,.,CASKPLVYNSPLHF,TGTGCCAGCAAACCGCTAGTCTATAATTCACCCCTCCACTTT
.,TRBV27,TRBJ2-6,.,CASFRSGMVSGANVLTF,TGTGCCAGCTTTAGAAGCGGCATGGTCTCTGGGGCCAACGTCCTGACTTTC
.,TRBV7-3,TRBJ1-2,.,CASSLIPGNYGYTF,TGTGCCAGCAGCTTAATTCCAGGGAACTATGGCTACACCTTC
.,TRBV7-3,TRBJ2-1,.,CASSLTGGSYNEQFF,TGTGCCAGCAGCTTAACGGGAGGCAGCTACAATGAGCAGTTCTTC
.,TRBV9,TRBJ2-4,.,CASSTHREGVAKNIQYF,TGTGCCAGCAGCACCCACAGGGAAGGGGTAGCCAAAAACATTCAGTACTTC
.,TRBV5-4,TRBJ1-1,TRBD1,CASSAGPQGALDTEAFF,TGTGCCAGCAGTGCTGGACCACAGGGGGCGTTAGACACTGAAGCTTTCTTT
.,TRBV4-3,TRBJ2-7,TRBD2,CASSQDSLPGTSGLPYEQYF,TGCGCCAGCAGCCAAGATTCACTTCCTGGGACTAGCGGCCTCCCCTACGAGCAGTACTTC
.,TRBV14,TRBJ2-5,.,CASSQGGAQYF,TGTGCCAGCAGCCAAGGGGGGGCCCAGTACTTC
few,TRBV5-1,TRBJ1-1,.,CASSLSGGNTEAFF,TGCGCCAGCAGCTTGTCTGGGGGCAACACTGAAGCTTTCTTT
.,TRBV28,TRBJ1-2,TRBD1,CASSPGGQRSTYYGYTF,TGTGCCAGCAGTCCAGGGGGACAGAGATCTACATACTATGGCTACACCTTC